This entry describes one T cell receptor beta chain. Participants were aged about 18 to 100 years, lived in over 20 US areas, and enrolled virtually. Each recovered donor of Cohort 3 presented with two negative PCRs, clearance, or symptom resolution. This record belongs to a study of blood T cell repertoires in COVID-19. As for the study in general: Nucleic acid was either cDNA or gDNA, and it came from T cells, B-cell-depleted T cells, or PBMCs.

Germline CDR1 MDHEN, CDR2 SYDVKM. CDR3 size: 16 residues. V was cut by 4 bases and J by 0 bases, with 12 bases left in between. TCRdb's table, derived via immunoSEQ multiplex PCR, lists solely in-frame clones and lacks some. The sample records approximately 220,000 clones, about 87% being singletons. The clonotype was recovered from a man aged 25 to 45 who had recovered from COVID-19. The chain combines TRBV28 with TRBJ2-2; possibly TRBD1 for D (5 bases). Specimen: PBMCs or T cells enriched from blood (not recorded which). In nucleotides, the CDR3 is TGTGCCAGCAGTTCCCACAGGCCACCGAACACCGGGGAGCTGTTTTTT. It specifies CASSSHRPPNTGELFF.